This is a list of T cell receptor beta chains from one sample in a study of beta chain features in type 1 diabetes. Some clones are missing from TCRdb's copy, which holds only in-frame ones; the method was immunoSEQ multiplex PCR. The sample has 500,000 to 700,000 clones; roughly a sixth are singletons. Sequenced input: naive CD4+ T cells from blood. Source of these receptors: a man aged 18 to 35 in good health. CDR3s include the opening cysteine and the closing phenylalanine or tryptophan. Fields, in order: J gene, clone size, V gene, D gene, CDR3 protein, CDR3 DNA. The D gene is left open where the match is weak. A row's size may be missing; if present it is once, few, many or a size class.

J: TRBJ2-7
size: NA
V: TRBV5-1
D: NA
CDR3: CASSPLGGYEQYF
DNA: TGCGCCAGCAGCCCCTTGGGGGGCTACGAGCAGTACTTC

J: TRBJ2-1
size: many
V: TRBV10-3
D: NA
CDR3: CAIRGDSKQFF
DNA: TGTGCCATCAGAGGGGACTCTAAGCAGTTCTTC

J: TRBJ2-1
size: few
V: TRBV18
D: NA
CDR3: CASSPPGRVANEQFF
DNA: TGTGCCAGCTCACCACCGGGTAGAGTCGCCAATGAGCAGTTCTTC

J: TRBJ2-7
size: NA
V: TRBV19
D: NA
CDR3: CASSTAQAYEQYF
DNA: TGTGCCAGTAGTACCGCGCAGGCCTACGAGCAGTACTTC

J: TRBJ2-5
size: NA
V: TRBV7-6
D: NA
CDR3: CASSLRTLQETQYF
DNA: TGTGCCAGCAGCTTAAGGACATTACAAGAGACCCAGTACTTC

J: TRBJ1-4
size: NA
V: TRBV6-5
D: NA
CDR3: CASSPTGNTNEKLFF
DNA: TGTGCCAGCAGTCCCACGGGGAACACTAATGAAAAACTGTTTTTT

J: TRBJ2-6
size: NA
V: TRBV6-6
D: NA
CDR3: CASSPRGETGANVLTF
DNA: TGTGCCAGCAGTCCCCGAGGGGAGACTGGGGCCAACGTCCTGACTTTC

J: TRBJ1-1
size: few
V: TRBV10-3
D: NA
CDR3: CAIRVTDTEAFF
DNA: TGTGCCATCAGGGTAACAGACACTGAAGCTTTCTTT

J: TRBJ2-7
size: many
V: TRBV7-9
D: NA
CDR3: CASSLSEGPYEQYF
DNA: TGTGCCAGCAGCCTCAGCGAGGGACCCTACGAGCAGTACTTC

J: TRBJ2-1
size: few
V: TRBV4-1
D: TRBD1
CDR3: CASSYTDRDYNEQFF
DNA: TGCGCCAGCAGCTATACGGACAGGGACTACAATGAGCAGTTCTTC

J: TRBJ2-7
size: NA
V: TRBV5-1
D: TRBD1
CDR3: CASSPSRTGSSYEQYF
DNA: TGCGCCAGCAGCCCCTCCCGGACAGGGAGTTCCTACGAGCAGTACTTC

J: TRBJ2-7
size: few
V: TRBV13
D: NA
CDR3: CASSLGDRIYEQYF
DNA: TGTGCCAGCAGCTTAGGAGACAGGATCTACGAGCAGTACTTC

J: TRBJ2-7
size: few
V: TRBV29-1
D: TRBD1
CDR3: CSVEDRFGRGSEQYF
DNA: TGCAGCGTTGAAGATCGGTTCGGCAGGGGGTCAGAGCAGTACTTC

J: TRBJ2-3
size: few
V: TRBV27
D: TRBD2
CDR3: CASSLYATSGSGYTQYF
DNA: TGTGCCAGCAGTTTATACGCGACTAGCGGGAGTGGTTATACGCAGTATTTT

J: TRBJ2-6
size: NA
V: TRBV2
D: TRBD1
CDR3: CASSARGRPSSGANVLTF
DNA: TGTGCCAGCAGTGCAAGGGGGCGCCCCTCCTCTGGGGCCAACGTCCTGACTTTC

J: TRBJ2-3
size: NA
V: TRBV11-2
D: NA
CDR3: CASSLRGTWVDTQYF
DNA: TGTGCCAGCAGCCTCAGGGGGACTTGGGTAGATACGCAGTATTTT

J: TRBJ2-2
size: NA
V: TRBV27
D: TRBD2
CDR3: CASSLGLAGAQLNTGELFF
DNA: TGTGCCAGCAGTCTGGGACTAGCGGGGGCCCAATTAAACACCGGGGAGCTGTTTTTT

J: TRBJ2-3
size: few
V: TRBV4-3
D: TRBD2
CDR3: CASSQDLITSGVEDTQYF
DNA: TGCGCCAGCAGCCAAGATCTCATCACTAGCGGGGTTGAGGACACGCAGTATTTT

J: TRBJ2-7
size: NA
V: TRBV29-1
D: TRBD1
CDR3: CSVDRSGTGGDEQYF
DNA: TGCAGCGTTGACAGATCCGGGACAGGGGGCGACGAGCAGTACTTC

J: TRBJ1-2
size: NA
V: TRBV19
D: TRBD1
CDR3: CASSLDRSGYTF
DNA: TGTGCCAGTAGTTTGGACAGGTCGGGCTACACCTTC

J: TRBJ2-6
size: NA
V: TRBV11-2
D: NA
CDR3: CASSLLGGANVLTF
DNA: TGTGCCAGCAGCCTCCTCGGGGGGGCCAACGTCCTGACTTTC

J: TRBJ2-5
size: NA
V: TRBV9
D: NA
CDR3: CASSAGATTQTQYF
DNA: TGTGCCAGCAGCGCGGGGGCGACAACCCAGACCCAGTACTTC

J: TRBJ2-3
size: few
V: TRBV4-1
D: NA
CDR3: CASSQEPGGNTDTQYF
DNA: TGCGCCAGCAGCCAGGAACCAGGGGGGAACACAGATACGCAGTATTTT

J: TRBJ2-1
size: NA
V: TRBV11-3
D: NA
CDR3: CASSGAALGHNEQFF
DNA: TGTGCCAGCAGCGGGGCAGCCTTGGGACACAATGAGCAGTTCTTC

J: TRBJ2-7
size: few
V: TRBV5-1
D: NA
CDR3: CASSSGAYYEQYF
DNA: TGCGCCAGCAGCTCCGGGGCGTATTACGAGCAGTACTTC

J: TRBJ1-1
size: few
V: TRBV7-3
D: TRBD1
CDR3: CASSHTQGRPFF
DNA: TGTGCCAGCAGCCATACACAGGGGAGGCCTTTCTTT

J: TRBJ1-1
size: few
V: TRBV5-1
D: NA
CDR3: CASSLASGWDTEAFF
DNA: TGCGCCAGCAGCTTGGCGTCAGGGTGGGACACTGAAGCTTTCTTT

J: TRBJ2-6
size: few
V: TRBV4-3
D: NA
CDR3: CASSQESSYGANVLTF
DNA: TGCGCCAGCAGCCAAGAATCATCGTATGGGGCCAACGTCCTGACTTTC

J: TRBJ1-2
size: NA
V: TRBV9
D: NA
CDR3: CASSVGWNYGYTF
DNA: TGTGCCAGCAGCGTAGGATGGAACTATGGCTACACCTTC

J: TRBJ1-5
size: NA
V: TRBV18
D: NA
CDR3: CASSRGGNQPQHF
DNA: TGTGCCAGCTCACGGGGGGGCAATCAGCCCCAGCATTTT

J: TRBJ2-3
size: few
V: TRBV7-2
D: NA
CDR3: CASSAPGAGTDTQYF
DNA: TGTGCCAGCAGTGCACCGGGGGCAGGCACAGATACGCAGTATTTT

J: TRBJ1-2
size: NA
V: TRBV29-1
D: NA
CDR3: CSVEGAGYTF
DNA: TGCAGCGTAGAAGGGGCTGGCTACACCTTC

J: TRBJ2-6
size: few
V: TRBV11-2
D: NA
CDR3: CASSLAGANVLTF
DNA: TGTGCCAGCAGCTTAGCTGGGGCCAACGTCCTGACTTTC

J: TRBJ2-7
size: NA
V: TRBV7-6
D: NA
CDR3: CASSSSLGSWVFGYEQYF
DNA: TGTGCCAGCAGCTCTAGCTTGGGTTCTTGGGTTTTTGGTTACGAGCAGTACTTC

J: TRBJ2-3
size: once
V: TRBV18
D: NA
CDR3: CASSPTGFSTDTQYF
DNA: TGTGCCAGCTCACCAACGGGGTTTAGCACAGATACGCAGTATTTT

J: TRBJ1-3
size: NA
V: TRBV4-3
D: NA
CDR3: CASSHWGKTKGNTIYF
DNA: TGCGCCAGCAGCCACTGGGGGAAAACAAAAGGGAACACCATATATTTT

J: TRBJ2-7
size: few
V: TRBV7-3
D: NA
CDR3: CASSPDGPGKQYF
DNA: TGTGCCAGCAGCCCAGACGGGCCTGGGAAGCAGTACTTC

J: TRBJ2-5
size: few
V: TRBV21-1
D: NA
CDR3: CASSKEPRVRETQYF
DNA: TGTGCCAGCAGCAAAGAGCCACGGGTACGGGAGACCCAGTACTTC

J: TRBJ1-2
size: few
V: TRBV9
D: TRBD1
CDR3: CASSRDSLDYGYTF
DNA: TGTGCCAGCAGCCGGGACAGTCTAGACTATGGCTACACCTTC

J: TRBJ2-2
size: few
V: TRBV11-1
D: TRBD2
CDR3: CASSFPTSGRLTNTGELFF
DNA: TGTGCCAGCAGCTTCCCGACTAGCGGGAGGCTAACGAACACCGGGGAGCTGTTTTTT

J: TRBJ2-7
size: NA
V: TRBV5-1
D: NA
CDR3: CASSSPGPPPYEQYF
DNA: TGCGCCAGCAGCTCTCCCGGGCCCCCCCCTTACGAGCAGTACTTC

J: TRBJ2-6
size: NA
V: TRBV7-2
D: NA
CDR3: CASSPRDPRGTGANVLTF
DNA: TGTGCCAGCAGCCCCCGGGACCCCCGGGGGACTGGGGCCAACGTCCTGACTTTC

J: TRBJ1-2
size: few
V: TRBV28
D: TRBD1
CDR3: CASSWLGGRFGYTF
DNA: TGTGCCAGCAGTTGGTTAGGGGGCAGGTTTGGCTACACCTTC

J: TRBJ2-1
size: NA
V: TRBV4-3
D: TRBD2
CDR3: CASSRQAGGNYNEQFF
DNA: TGCGCCAGCAGCCGCCAAGCGGGGGGAAACTACAATGAGCAGTTCTTC

J: TRBJ2-3
size: NA
V: TRBV6-5
D: TRBD1
CDR3: CASRPAGTGIDTQYF
DNA: TGTGCCAGCAGGCCGGCCGGGACAGGAATAGATACGCAGTATTTT

J: TRBJ2-1
size: few
V: TRBV19
D: TRBD1
CDR3: CASTEDRAPRNEQFF
DNA: TGTGCCAGTACCGAGGACAGGGCCCCACGCAATGAGCAGTTCTTC